This entry features one T cell receptor (beta chain) sequence. No antigen is known for it. No neoadjuvant therapy was given to the selected pancreatic ductal adenocarcinoma patients before their surgery. The data derive from a study of T cells in pancreatic ductal adenocarcinoma. General study results and limits: Tumor samples had fewer productive templates and approximately 8-fold fewer unique clonotypes than blood.

Trimming stripped 1 base from V and 0 bases from J, with 4 bases between. This CDR3 is built from 13 residues. The germline gives CDR1 SGDLS, CDR2 YYNGEE. TCRdb's table, derived via immunoSEQ multiplex PCR, lists solely in-frame clones and lacks some. The data contain approximately 11,000 clones, roughly 85% of them singletons. Sequencing input: PBMCs. The chain uses TRBV9 and TRBJ1-1; no definite D call. This sequence was found in a human donor with pancreatic ductal adenocarcinoma. In nucleotides, the CDR3 is TGTGCCAGCAGCGTATCCATGAACACTGAAGCTTTCTTT. Amino acids: CASSVSMNTEAFF. The variable domain in full, with the rest retrieved from reference TRBV9 and TRBJ1-1, is DSGVTQTPKHLITATGQRVTLRCSPRSGDLSVYWYQQSLDQGLQFLIQYYNGEERAKGNILERFSAQQFPDLHSELNLSSLELGDSALYFCASSVSMNTEAFFGQGTRLTVV.